This TCR beta chain stems from a study of blood T cells in healthy people across ages. This CDR3 comprises 11 residues. V was trimmed by 5 bases and J by 5 bases, leaving 4 bases between them. CDR1 and CDR2 (germline): SGHAT, FQNNGV. The table lists this clonotype with a few counts. Its antigen remains unknown. Then a second PCR, running about 6 to 12 cycles, was carried out with a sample-barcoded 5' primer and a J-beta primer mix. TCRdb itself ran the 5' RACE reads through MiXCR, one entry per CDR3 protein. The repertoire holds over 950,000 distinct CDR3 sequences, with about 51% as singletons. The authors drew 8.5 to 10 milliliters of peripheral blood from each donor. RNA extraction gave at least 5 micrograms of total RNA per sample. Study-wide results and limits: Aged donors had fewer naive CD4+ cells and lower diversity than long-lived donors. Unknown donor CMV status possibly confounded expanded clonotype changes.

This receptor was identified in a woman aged 55-69 years in good health. The sequencing input was blood. The chain joins TRBV11-2 to TRBJ2-4; D remains unclear. The CDR3 nucleotides are TGTGCCAGCAGCATACAAAACATTCAGTACTTC. Residues: CASSIQNIQYF.